This is a list of T cell receptor beta chains from one sample in a study of blood T cells in healthy people across ages. In TCRdb, the 5' RACE reads were re-called with MiXCR into one record per CDR3 protein. Found here are about a million distinct CDR3 sequences, roughly half of them singletons; the top ten hold around a fifth. The sample consisted of blood. These receptors all come from a woman aged 60-75 years in good health. Each CDR3 is given with its conserved first and last residue. D genes are given only for firm matches. Clone size is not always given. Where it is, it says once, few, many or a class for expanded clones.

clone_size j_call v_call d_call cdr3_length cdr3_nt cdr3_aa
few TRBJ2-3 TRBV20-1 TRBD2 14 TGCAGTGCTAAGCGGGAGGGAGTCACAGATACGCAGTATTTT CSAKREGVTDTQYF
many TRBJ2-7 TRBV7-2 NA 15 TGTGCCAGCAGCTCAACAGGAATATTACGTTCCGGGCAGTACTTC CASSSTGILRSGQYF
few TRBJ1-4 TRBV18 NA 16 TGTGCCAGCTCACCTCAGACAAGGCGGCACGATGAAAAACTGTTTTTT CASSPQTRRHDEKLFF
few TRBJ2-5 TRBV20-1 TRBD2 12 TGCAGTGCCACTAGCGGGAGAGAGACCCAGTACTTC CSATSGRETQYF
few TRBJ2-7 TRBV3-1 TRBD2 15 TGTGCCAGCAGCCAAAATGCTCTAGCGGGAGGCGAGCAGTACTTC CASSQNALAGGEQYF
NA TRBJ2-3 TRBV24-1 TRBD2 18 TGTGCCACCAGTGAGGGAAGATTAGCGGGAGTCGGCCCAGATACGCAGTATTTT CATSEGRLAGVGPDTQYF
NA TRBJ1-1 TRBV20-1 NA 14 TGCAGTGCTAGTGTCCGGCAACGGAACACTGAAGCTTTCTTT CSASVRQRNTEAFF
once TRBJ1-1 TRBV5-1 NA 13 TGCGCCAGCAAGGGGTTCATGAACACTGAAGCTTTCTTT CASKGFMNTEAFF
NA TRBJ2-7 TRBV11-2 TRBD2 15 TGTGCCAGCAATCGTTTCGGGACTAGTATTGATGAGCAGTACTTC CASNRFGTSIDEQYF
few TRBJ1-2 TRBV4-3 NA 15 TGCGCCAGCAGCCAAGACAATTCGGGCAACTATGGCTACACCTTC CASSQDNSGNYGYTF
NA TRBJ2-7 TRBV4-1 NA 15 TGCGCCAGCAGGCTCCTATCGGGAAGCTCCTACGAGCAGTACTTC CASRLLSGSSYEQYF
NA TRBJ2-1 TRBV7-2 NA 13 TGTGCCAGCAGCAGGACTGACACGTATGAGCAGTTCTTC CASSRTDTYEQFF
NA TRBJ2-7 TRBV18 NA 13 TGTGCCAGCTCACCTGACAACGACGACGAGCAGTACTTC CASSPDNDDEQYF
NA TRBJ2-5 TRBV11-2 NA 13 TGTGCCAGCAGCGCCAGCGGGCCCAGGACTCAGTACTTC CASSASGPRTQYF
NA TRBJ1-2 TRBV13 NA 17 TGTGCCAGCAGCTTACTAGCGGGCGGAGACCAATTCTATGGCTACACCTTC CASSLLAGGDQFYGYTF
NA TRBJ2-2 TRBV7-9 NA 15 TGTGCCAGCAGCTTACAGGGCGCCAACACCGGGGAGCTGTTTTTT CASSLQGANTGELFF
few TRBJ2-5 TRBV2 NA 13 TGTGCCAGCAGTGCGAGAGAGTTAGAGACCCAGTACTTC CASSARELETQYF
few TRBJ2-6 TRBV5-1 NA 17 TGCGCCAGCAGCTTGGATTGGATTACCTCTGGGGCCAACGTCCTGACTTTC CASSLDWITSGANVLTF
NA TRBJ1-6 TRBV20-1 TRBD1 15 TGCAGTGCTGGCACAGGGGGCGCGGGTAATTCACCCCTCCACTTT CSAGTGGAGNSPLHF
NA TRBJ1-2 TRBV28 TRBD1 16 TGTGCCAGCAACGGACAGGGGGCCCACGGTGGCTATGGCTACACCTTC CASNGQGAHGGYGYTF
NA TRBJ2-3 TRBV19 TRBD2 15 TGTGCCAGTAGTTCCGCGAAGCGGGACACAGATACGCAGTATTTT CASSSAKRDTDTQYF
NA TRBJ2-5 TRBV28 NA 17 TGTGCCAGCAGTCTAGGAGGGCCGGGTGGAAGGCAAGAGACCCAGTACTTC CASSLGGPGGRQETQYF
NA TRBJ2-5 TRBV2 TRBD2 14 TGTGCCAGCAGTGCGGAGCGGGAGAAAGAGACCCAGTACTTC CASSAEREKETQYF
NA TRBJ2-7 TRBV7-2 NA 14 TGTGCCAGCAGCCGTGGGGACCATCCCTACGAGCAGTACTTC CASSRGDHPYEQYF
NA TRBJ2-7 TRBV5-6 TRBD1 16 TGTGCCAGCAGCTTCCCCGGGACAGGGCTCTCCTACGAGCAGTACTTC CASSFPGTGLSYEQYF
few TRBJ1-2 TRBV28 NA 11 TGTGCCAGCAGTTTAAATACTGGCTACACCTTC CASSLNTGYTF
NA TRBJ2-7 TRBV11-2 NA 16 TGTGCCAGCAGCTTAGAGGGACCAGCAGAGTCCTACGAGCAGTACTTC CASSLEGPAESYEQYF
NA TRBJ2-5 TRBV5-1 TRBD1 15 TGCGCCAGCAGCTTGGGGACAGGATCCGGAAGGGAGCAGTACTTC CASSLGTGSGREQYF
NA TRBJ2-3 TRBV24-1 NA 15 TGTGCCACCAGTGACCCGGACCCGTCGATAGGTACGCAGTATTTT CATSDPDPSIGTQYF
NA TRBJ1-2 TRBV6-6 NA 14 TGTGCCAGCAGTGGAAAACGGGACGACTATGGCTACACCTTC CASSGKRDDYGYTF
NA TRBJ2-1 TRBV27 TRBD2 15 TGTGCCAGCAGTTTCGCGGGGGTAGGTTTCAATGAGCAGTTCTTC CASSFAGVGFNEQFF
few TRBJ2-1 TRBV20-1 NA 14 TGCAGTGCCCCGCCTAAGCGGTCCTACAATGAGCAGTTCTTC CSAPPKRSYNEQFF
NA TRBJ2-2 TRBV7-7 TRBD2 15 TGTGCCAGCAGCTTGAGAGCGGGAGGAATCGGGGAGCTGATTTTT CASSLRAGGIGELIF
few TRBJ2-5 TRBV3-1 NA 11 TGTGCCAGCAGCCAATCGGTGATTCAGTACTTC CASSQSVIQYF
few TRBJ2-3 TRBV7-2 TRBD2 17 TGTGCCAGCAGCTTTGTACAGGCGGGAGAGAGGACAGATACGCAGTATTTT CASSFVQAGERTDTQYF
NA TRBJ2-4 TRBV11-1 TRBD1 15 TGTGCCAGCAGCTTAGAGGACAGGAATAAAAACATTCAGTACTTC CASSLEDRNKNIQYF
few TRBJ1-6 TRBV6-6 NA 14 TGTGCCAGCAGTTCGGACGGAGTAAAGTCACCCCTCCACTTT CASSSDGVKSPLHF
NA TRBJ2-5 TRBV5-1 NA 13 TGCGCCAGCAGCGTACAGGGTCTAGAGACCCAGTACTTC CASSVQGLETQYF
NA TRBJ2-3 TRBV7-2 NA 14 TGTGCCAGCAGCTTTAGGGGAGAATCGGGTACGCAGTATTTT CASSFRGESGTQYF
NA TRBJ2-6 TRBV7-8 NA 17 TGTGCCAGCAGCATAACTCCCTGGGACTCTGGGGCCAACGTCCTGACTTTC CASSITPWDSGANVLTF
NA TRBJ2-1 TRBV10-3 NA 16 TGTGCCATCAGGGGGGAAGTCGGCGGCTCCTACAATGAGCAGTTCTTC CAIRGEVGGSYNEQFF
NA TRBJ2-6 TRBV12-3/TRBV12-4 NA 18 TGTGCCAGCAGTTCCACACCGGGGACGATCTCTGGGGCCAACGTCCTGACTTTC CASSSTPGTISGANVLTF
many TRBJ2-6 TRBV15 NA 17 TGTGCCACCAGCAGAGATATCGGATTCTCTGGGGCCAACGTCCTGACTTTC CATSRDIGFSGANVLTF
NA TRBJ1-6 TRBV12-3/TRBV12-4 NA 14 TGTGCCACCAAGGACACACTTTATAATTCACCCCTCCACTTT CATKDTLYNSPLHF
NA TRBJ2-2 TRBV2 TRBD1 15 TGTGCCAGCAGGTTGGGACAGGGGTACACCGGGGAGCTGTTTTTT CASRLGQGYTGELFF
few TRBJ2-5 TRBV7-9 TRBD1 15 TGTGCCAGCAGCAACGGGGACAGCAACCAAGAGACCCAGTACTTC CASSNGDSNQETQYF